This paragraph reports one T cell receptor (beta chain). Its specificity is unknown. This record belongs to a study of CD4 T cells in relation to SARS-CoV-2 and coronaviruses. Study outcomes and limitations: Pre-pandemic and post-infection samples never came from the same donor. Crossreactive clones expanded significantly less to SARS-CoV-2 than monoreactive clones.

Unexposed donor CD4+ T cells date from 2011-2018, before the COVID-19 pandemic. The V gene's germline CDR1 is MDHEN and CDR2 SYDVKM. V was shortened by 3 bases and J by 0 bases, with 9 bases between the two germline ends. This CDR3 region has 15 residues. Sequencing was performed with immunoSEQ multiplex PCR; in TCRdb, only in-frame clones are kept and a portion is missing. This table has around 65,000 clones, about 89% appearing once. The source is a human donor in good health. V and J are TRBV28 and TRBJ2-1; TRBD1 might be the D (6 bases). Sequenced material: memory CD4+ T cells from PBMCs. CDR3 nucleotide sequence: TGTGCCAGCAGTTTTATAGGGGGCTCCTACAATGAGCAGTTCTTC. This gives the protein CASSFIGGSYNEQFF.